A single sample is the source of the 9 T cell receptor beta chains below, sequenced in a study of cytomegalovirus exposure and HLA in healthy donors. The PCR ran on 60 Vbeta and 13 Jbeta primers. Repertoires were generated with immunoSEQ multiplex PCR, while TCRdb's copy carries only in-frame clones and drops some. This sample has about 150,000 clones, with around 80% found just once. Sequenced input: PBMCs. These receptors came from a woman between 35 and 50 years old in good health and CMV-seropositive.

The chain uses TRBV13 and TRBJ2-2; 9 bases agree with TRBD2. The CDR3 consists of 16 residues. The germline V gene has CDR1 PRHDT and CDR2 FYEKMQ (reference sequence). V was pared by 8 bases and J by 2 bases, with 9 bases of the junction left unmatched. The CDR3 loop reads CASQRVAGANTGELFF. In nucleotides, the CDR3 is TGTGCCAGCCAAAGGGTAGCGGGAGCCAACACCGGGGAGCTGTTTTTT.

This clone has just one count. The conserved closing phenylalanine or tryptophan is absent in this CDR3, likely reflecting a read error. The DNA is left out, because the CDR3 cannot be placed on it with certainty; the CDR3 is given as TCRdb lists it. The chain is built from TRBV2 and TRBJ2-7; the table assigns TRBD2, which was not confirmed against the DNA. CDR1 and CDR2 (germline): SNHLY, FYNNEI. The CDR3 length equals 13 residues, ends included. The CDR3 spells CASSVASGRAYEL.

The CDR3 region has the DNA TGTGCCAGCAGCGACAGCTACGAGCAGTACTTC. Its protein product is CASSDSYEQYF. The chain is built from TRBV7-6 and TRBJ2-7, with a weak D call TRBD1 (5 bases). CDR3 length equals 11 residues. The germline gives CDR1 SGHVS, CDR2 FNYEAQ. V lost 5 bases, J lost 3 bases, and 5 bases lay in between.

The chain couples TRBV30 to TRBJ2-1, with D tentatively TRBD2 (6 bases). Germline lookup yields CDR1 GTSNPN and CDR2 SVGIG (reference sequence). This CDR3 has 14 amino acids. The germline V and J ends were trimmed by 0 bases and 1 base, with 7 bases remaining between them. This CDR3 reads CAWSVRGSYNEQFF. CDR3 nucleotide sequence: TGTGCCTGGAGTGTGCGGGGATCCTACAATGAGCAGTTCTTC. Using reference TRBV30 and TRBJ2-1 for the parts outside the CDR3, the full variable domain is SQTIHQWPATLVQPVGSPLSLECTVEGTSNPNLYWYRQAAGRGLQLLFYSVGIGQISSEVPQNLSASRPQDRQFILSSKKLLLSDSGFYLCAWSVRGSYNEQFFGPGTRLTVL.

V usage is TRBV12-5 and J usage is TRBJ2-7; D is possibly TRBD1 (6 bases). Germline CDR1 LGHNT, CDR2 FRNRAP. The V end was cut by 6 bases, the J end by 3 bases, with 24 bases between. CDR3 length: 17 amino acids. CDR3 in DNA: TGTGCTAGTGGCATTGATCTGGGCTCAGGGGAGAACTACGAGCAGTACTTC. Amino acid sequence: CASGIDLGSGENYEQYF.

The chain recombines TRBV19 with TRBJ1-5; 7 bases are shared with TRBD1. CDR1 and CDR2 from the germline V gene are LNHDA and SQIVND (reference sequence). The J segment lost 0 bases and the V segment lost 2 bases, leaving 7 bases of the junction unmatched. This CDR3 has 17 amino acids. DNA for the CDR3: TGTGCCAGTAGTATAAGGACAGGTTGGGATAGCAATCAGCCCCAGCATTTT. Encoded protein: CASSIRTGWDSNQPQHF.

The J gene is TRBJ2-7, the V gene TRBV2, with 13 nucleotides matching TRBD2. The CDR3 runs 18 residues. Germline lookup yields CDR1 SNHLY and CDR2 FYNNEI. V lost 6 bases to trimming and J lost 5 bases; unmatched junction nucleotides: 16. The CDR3 bases are TGTGCCAGCAGGCCGGGACAGGGGGGACTAGCGGGACTTAACGAGCAGTACTTC. This translates into CASRPGQGGLAGLNEQYF.

CDR3 in DNA: TGCGCCAGCAGCCCTGAGGGACTAGCGGGAGGGAAAATCACCGGGGAGCTGTTTTTT. Its protein is CASSPEGLAGGKITGELFF. This chain links TRBV5-1 with TRBJ2-2, with 16 bases that match TRBD2. The germline V gene has CDR1 SGHRS and CDR2 YFSETQ. The CDR3 spans 19 residues. Trimming at V came to 4 bases and at J to 4 bases, leaving 10 bases not matched to a gene.

V usage is TRBV4-2 and J usage is TRBJ1-3; tentatively, D is TRBD1 (6 bases). CDR3 length equals 14 residues. CDR1 is LGHNA, CDR2 YNFKEQ, per germline. Trimming shortened V by 6 bases and J by 2 bases, and 11 bases separated the two germline ends. The CDR3 region is CASSRDMTGNTIYF. CDR3 DNA: TGTGCCAGCAGTCGGGACATGACTGGAAACACCATATATTTT.